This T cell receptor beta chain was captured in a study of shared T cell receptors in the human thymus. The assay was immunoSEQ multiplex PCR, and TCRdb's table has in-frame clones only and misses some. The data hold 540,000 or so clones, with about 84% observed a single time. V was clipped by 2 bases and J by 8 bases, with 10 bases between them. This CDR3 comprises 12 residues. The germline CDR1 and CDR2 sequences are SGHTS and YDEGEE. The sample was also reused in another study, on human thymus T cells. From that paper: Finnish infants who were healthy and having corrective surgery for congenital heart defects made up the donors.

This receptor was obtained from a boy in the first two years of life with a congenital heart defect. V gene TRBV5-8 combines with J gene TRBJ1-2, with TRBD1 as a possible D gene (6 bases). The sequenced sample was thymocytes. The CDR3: CASSFRDKGYTF. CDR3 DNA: TGTGCCAGCAGCTTCCGGGACAAAGGCTACACCTTC.